This T cell receptor (beta chain) comes out of a study of shared clonotypes between healthy human individuals. About the research overall: Serving as donors were two women and three men, whose ages spanned 18 to 49.

An assay was performed, and its level was deep. The repertoire was sequenced with immunoSEQ multiplex PCR; TCRdb's copy has only in-frame clones and lacks some. The sample carries about 2.4 million clones, around 94% recorded once. The CDR3 is made up of 12 amino acids. Germline lookup yields CDR1 ENHRY and CDR2 SYGVKD. V was pared by 2 bases and J by 8 bases, with 10 bases between. The chain couples TRBV10-3 to TRBJ2-7; D not resolved. The sequenced sample was naive CD4+ T cells sorted from blood. The subset here: CD45RA+ positively selected. This receptor was identified in a man younger than 35 in good health. CDR3 sequence: CAISEGPPKQYF. CDR3 bases: TGTGCCATCAGTGAGGGCCCGCCCAAGCAGTACTTC.